One sample yielded the 19 T cell receptor beta chains listed below, sequenced in a study of blood T cell repertoires in COVID-19. The repertoire was sequenced with immunoSEQ multiplex PCR; TCRdb's copy has only in-frame clones and lacks some. The data contain 100,000 to 150,000 clones, 88% of them singletons. Sample: peripheral blood. These receptors were taken from a human donor in a cohort sampled during active COVID-19.

The V and J genes are TRBV5-1 and TRBJ2-3; the match to TRBD2 covers 7 bases. Germline values: CDR1 SGHRS, CDR2 YFSETQ. V lost 5 bases to trimming and J lost 5 bases; unmatched junction nucleotides: 11. The CDR3 totals 15 residues. CDR3 nucleotide sequence: TGCGCCAGCAGAGCCGGGACTACCTCTTTAGATACGCAGTATTTT. Translated, it gives CASRAGTTSLDTQYF.

The chain has TRBV11-3 and TRBJ2-3; no clear D gene. CDR1 and CDR2 from the germline V gene are SGHNT and YENEEA. V lost 2 bases and J 3 bases, leaving 6 bases between the germline ends. The length of the CDR3 is 13 residues. The CDR3 here is CASSLSRTDTQYF. In DNA, the CDR3 is TGTGCCAGCAGCTTATCGAGGACAGATACGCAGTATTTT.

This clone was seen a single time. The CDR3 nucleotides read TGTGCCAGCAGCTCTGTAGGGGCGGGAGTTACCTCCTACGAGCAGTACTTC. Amino acids: CASSSVGAGVTSYEQYF. The V call is TRBV3-1 (or the pseudogene TRBV3-2), the J call TRBJ2-7; 7 nucleotides line up with TRBD2. Trimming cost V 5 bases and J 0 bases; bases outside gene matches: 13. CDR3 size: 17 residues. CDR1 and CDR2 from the germline V gene are LGHDT and YNNKEL (reference sequence).

The chain employs TRBV5-1 and TRBJ2-3, with D hard to call. Germline V gene data show CDR1 as SGHRS and CDR2 as YFSETQ. This CDR3 is 13 amino acids long. V was clipped by 0 bases and J by 3 bases, with 5 bases between them. The CDR3 DNA reads as TGCGCCAGCAGCTTGGATGTAACAGATACGCAGTATTTT. It codes for CASSLDVTDTQYF.

The gene calls are TRBV6-4 and TRBJ2-1, with TRBD1 matching 7 bases. Germline-derived CDR1 and CDR2 are MRHNA and SNTAGT. The CDR3 totals 15 residues. V was clipped by 0 bases and J by 6 bases; unmatched bases: 5. The CDR3 DNA is TGTGCCAGCAGTGACTCTACAGGGGTGGTCAATGAGCAGTTCTTC. It is translated as CASSDSTGVVNEQFF.

The genes are TRBV6-5 and TRBJ2-2; no firm D call. Germline V gene sequence: CDR1 MNHEY, CDR2 SVGAGI. V lost 5 bases, J lost 8 bases, and 6 bases lay in between. This CDR3 is 11 amino acids long. The CDR3 bases are TGTGCCAGCAGTACTTTTGGGGAGCTGTTTTTT. This translates into CASSTFGELFF.

The genes are TRBV11-2 and TRBJ2-2; 7 bases are shared with TRBD2. Germline assignment: CDR1 SGHAT and CDR2 FQNNGV. V was clipped by 5 bases and J by 1 base; unmatched bases: 4. The CDR3 extends over 15 amino acids. The CDR3: CASSRREGNTGELFF. CDR3 bases: TGTGCCAGCAGCCGCAGGGAGGGGAACACCGGGGAGCTGTTTTTT.

The chain couples TRBV5-6 to TRBJ2-7, with TRBD2 matching over 10 bases. The J segment lost 2 bases and the V segment lost 0 bases, leaving 8 bases of the junction unmatched. The V gene's germline CDR1 is SGHDT and CDR2 YYEEEE. The CDR3 has 17 amino acids. The CDR3 DNA follows: TGTGCCAGCAGCTTGGTTCCGGTAGCGGGGGGACCCTACGAGCAGTACTTC. Translation gives CASSLVPVAGGPYEQYF.

As for this clone: Other DNA sequences in the same sample also yield this CDR3. J is TRBJ1-2 and V is TRBV2; maybe TRBD1 (6 bases). Germline CDR1 reads SNHLY; CDR2 reads FYNNEI. The germline V and J ends were trimmed by 6 bases and 5 bases, with 13 bases remaining between them. The CDR3 is made up of 13 amino acids. CDR3 sequence reads: CASSEQGEYGYTF. The CDR3 DNA is TGTGCCAGCAGCGAACAGGGTGAATATGGCTACACCTTC.

This clone was seen a handful of times. This chain's CDR3 is CASSPRRGGYVDTQYF. For the CDR3, the DNA is TGTGCCAGCAGCCCTCGGCGGGGGGGTTATGTCGATACGCAGTATTTT. This sequence joins TRBV7-8 and TRBJ2-3, with TRBD2 identical over 9 bases. Looked up from germline, CDR1 is SGHVS and CDR2 is FQNEAQ. The V and J ends lost 5 bases and 6 bases, in that order; junction bases with no gene match: 12. The CDR3 runs 16 residues.

The sample holds a few counts of this clone. This rearrangement joins TRBV10-2 to TRBJ1-5, with 11 bases matching TRBD1. CDR1 is WSHSY, CDR2 SAAADI, per germline. The CDR3 spans 15 residues. V trimming: 3 bases; J trimming: 6 bases; junction bases outside the gene matches: 4. CDR3 nucleotide sequence: TGCGCCAGCAGTGATTTAGGACAGGGGGCTCAGCCCCAGCATTTT. Amino acids: CASSDLGQGAQPQHF.

V is TRBV29-1 and J is TRBJ2-2; TRBD1 aligns across 8 bases. CDR3 length: 15 residues. The V and J ends lost 4 bases and 3 bases, in that order; junction bases with no gene match: 7. Germline loops: CDR1 SQVTM, CDR2 ANQGSEA. CDR3 amino acids: CSVAHAGGYTGELFF. The CDR3 DNA follows: TGCAGCGTTGCCCACGCAGGGGGCTACACCGGGGAGCTGTTTTTT.

Only a few counts were recorded for this clone. One end of the junction fails to match germline, which may point to a read error. This chain connects TRBV7-7 to TRBJ2-2, with TRBD1 matching 10 bases. The CDR3 totals 16 residues. Germline CDR1 reads SSHAT; CDR2 reads FNYEAQ (reference sequence). The CDR3 DNA sequence: TGTGCTAGCAGCCAAAGCGGGACAGGGGTCACCGGGGAGCTGTTTTTT. It yields the protein CASSQSGTGVTGELFF. The full variable domain, in which reference TRBV7-7 and TRBJ2-2 provide the parts outside the CDR3, is GAGVSQSPRYKVTKRGQDVTLRCDPISSHATLYWYQQALGQGPEFLTYFNYEAQPDKSGLPSDRFSAERPEGSISTLTIQRTEQRDSAMYRCASSQSGTGVTGELFFGEGSRLTVL.

This rearrangement joins TRBV5-8 to TRBJ2-7; D is possibly TRBD1 (6 bases). Trimming took 1 base from V and 3 from J, leaving 11 bases between them. CDR1 is SGHTS and CDR2 is YDEGEE in the germline V gene. This CDR3 has 14 residues. The chain's CDR3 is CASSLTGIGYEQYF. The CDR3 DNA is TGTGCCAGCAGCTTGACAGGGATAGGCTACGAGCAGTACTTC.

CDR3 residues: CASRTGTPKNSNQPQHF. The CDR3 DNA follows: TGTGCCAGCAGGACCGGGACACCCAAGAATAGCAATCAGCCCCAGCATTTT. The chain recombines TRBV6-4 with TRBJ1-5; D possibly corresponds to TRBD1 (6 bases). The CDR3 runs to 17 residues. Per the germline V gene, CDR1 is MRHNA and CDR2 is SNTAGT. The germline V and J ends were trimmed by 6 bases and 0 bases, with 18 bases remaining between them.

This chain uses TRBV6-4 with TRBJ2-1, with 15 bases that match TRBD2. Germline V gene sequence: CDR1 MRHNA, CDR2 SNTAGT. Trimming at V came to 4 bases and at J to 6 bases, leaving 1 base not matched to a gene. This CDR3 is 15 amino acids long. The CDR3 reads CASSGTSGGANEQFF. For the CDR3, the DNA is TGTGCCAGCAGTGGGACTAGCGGGGGGGCCAATGAGCAGTTCTTC.

The chain has TRBV28 and TRBJ2-5; the D is unclear. Germline CDR1 MDHEN, CDR2 SYDVKM. The length of the CDR3 is 14 residues. V lost 6 bases and J lost 1, with 12 bases in between. In DNA form, the CDR3 reads TGTGCCAGCAGCGTCAGACACAGCCAAGAGACCCAGTACTTC. Its translation: CASSVRHSQETQYF. Complete variable domain (other parts from reference TRBV28 and TRBJ2-5): DVKVTQSSRYLVKRTGEKVFLECVQDMDHENMFWYRQDPGLGLRLIYFSYDVKMKEKGDIPEGYSVSREKKERFSLILESASTNQTSMYLCASSVRHSQETQYFGPGTRLLVL.

The gene calls are TRBV28 and TRBJ1-6, with 7 bases identical to TRBD1. This CDR3 spans 15 amino acids. V trimming: 6 bases; J trimming: 4 bases; junction bases outside the gene matches: 6. The germline gives CDR1 MDHEN, CDR2 SYDVKM. The CDR3, as DNA: TGTGCCAGCAGCTTGACGACAGGGTATAATTCACCCCTCCACTTT. It yields the protein CASSLTTGYNSPLHF.

V gene TRBV28 combines with J gene TRBJ2-1; the D gene is possibly TRBD2 (5 bases). The germline CDR1 and CDR2 sequences are MDHEN and SYDVKM. Trimming cost V 8 bases and J 12 bases, with 14 bases left between them. CDR3 size: 11 residues. The CDR3, as DNA: TGTGCCAGCCAGTCTGGAGGTCGGCAGTTCTTC. Its translation: CASQSGGRQFF. The entire variable domain, with the rest obtained from reference TRBV28 and TRBJ2-1, is as follows: DVKVTQSSRYLVKRTGEKVFLECVQDMDHENMFWYRQDPGLGLRLIYFSYDVKMKEKGDIPEGYSVSREKKERFSLILESASTNQTSMYLCASQSGGRQFFGPGTRLTVL.